Listed below are T cell receptor beta chains from one sample, sequenced in a study of post-analysis software for immune sequencing data. TCRdb reanalysed the PCR reads using MiXCR and keeps one entry per CDR3 protein. Of roughly 800,000 distinct CDR3 sequences listed, about 45% are singletons. Sequenced sample: blood. The receptor set was obtained from a girl aged 5-17 years with multiple sclerosis. CDR3s include the opening cysteine and the closing phenylalanine or tryptophan. Each record gives: J gene, V gene, clone size, D gene, CDR3 protein, CDR3 DNA. The D gene is left open where the match is weak. Expanded clones get a size class; other rows say once, few or many, or leave the size out.

j_gene: TRBJ2-1
v_gene: TRBV5-1
abundance: NA
d_gene: NA
CDR3aa: CASSSTLIGDEQFF
CDR3nt: TGCGCCAGCAGCAGTACACTGATCGGGGATGAGCAGTTCTTC

j_gene: TRBJ1-5
v_gene: TRBV10-3
abundance: NA
d_gene: NA
CDR3aa: CAISESMAGQPQHF
CDR3nt: TGTGCCATCAGTGAGTCGATGGCAGGCCAGCCCCAGCATTTT

j_gene: TRBJ1-2
v_gene: TRBV10-2
abundance: NA
d_gene: NA
CDR3aa: CASRADRYYGYTF
CDR3nt: TGCGCCAGCAGGGCAGACAGATACTATGGCTACACCTTC

j_gene: TRBJ2-2
v_gene: TRBV11-2
abundance: NA
d_gene: TRBD2
CDR3aa: CASSLNRPSGGASELFF
CDR3nt: TGTGCCAGCAGCTTAAACCGGCCTAGCGGAGGGGCCTCGGAGCTGTTTTTT

j_gene: TRBJ1-4
v_gene: TRBV10-3
abundance: NA
d_gene: NA
CDR3aa: CAISDTATNEKLFF
CDR3nt: TGTGCCATCAGTGACACTGCAACTAATGAAAAACTGTTTTTT

j_gene: TRBJ2-7
v_gene: TRBV7-2
abundance: few
d_gene: NA
CDR3aa: CASSPRVDRTYEQYF
CDR3nt: TGTGCCAGCAGCCCCCGGGTGGACCGAACCTACGAGCAGTACTTC

j_gene: TRBJ1-1
v_gene: TRBV29-1
abundance: few
d_gene: TRBD1
CDR3aa: CSVEVGTGNAEAFF
CDR3nt: TGCAGCGTTGAAGTCGGGACAGGGAACGCTGAAGCTTTCTTT

j_gene: TRBJ2-5
v_gene: TRBV14
abundance: many
d_gene: NA
CDR3aa: CASSQDSRETQYF
CDR3nt: TGTGCCAGCAGCCAAGACAGTCGGGAGACCCAGTACTTC

j_gene: TRBJ2-7
v_gene: TRBV7-2
abundance: few
d_gene: TRBD2
CDR3aa: CASSTEASGRREQYF
CDR3nt: TGTGCCAGCAGCACCGAGGCTAGCGGGAGACGCGAGCAGTACTTC

j_gene: TRBJ2-1
v_gene: TRBV5-1
abundance: NA
d_gene: TRBD2
CDR3aa: CASSSGLAGGPTYNEQFF
CDR3nt: TGCGCCAGCAGCTCGGGACTAGCGGGAGGGCCCACCTACAATGAGCAGTTCTTC

j_gene: TRBJ2-7
v_gene: TRBV12-3/TRBV12-4
abundance: NA
d_gene: NA
CDR3aa: CASSSSGTKYF
CDR3nt: TGTGCCAGCAGTTCCAGCGGAACCAAGTACTTC

j_gene: TRBJ2-7
v_gene: TRBV5-1
abundance: NA
d_gene: NA
CDR3aa: CASSLAGGRSYEQYF
CDR3nt: TGCGCCAGCAGCTTGGCCGGTGGCAGGTCCTACGAGCAGTACTTC

j_gene: TRBJ2-5
v_gene: TRBV6-2/TRBV6-3
abundance: once
d_gene: NA
CDR3aa: CASSAVDSHGETQYF
CDR3nt: TGTGCCAGCAGTGCCGTGGACAGCCATGGGGAGACCCAGTACTTC

j_gene: TRBJ2-5
v_gene: TRBV20-1
abundance: NA
d_gene: NA
CDR3aa: CRARGQETQYF
CDR3nt: TGTAGGGCTAGGGGGCAAGAGACCCAGTACTTC

j_gene: TRBJ2-5
v_gene: TRBV5-1
abundance: few
d_gene: NA
CDR3aa: CASSSQGFVETQYF
CDR3nt: TGCGCCAGCAGCTCCCAGGGTTTTGTGGAGACCCAGTACTTC

j_gene: TRBJ1-2
v_gene: TRBV5-5
abundance: few
d_gene: NA
CDR3aa: CASSPQGFYGYTF
CDR3nt: TGTGCCAGCAGCCCACAGGGTTTCTATGGCTACACCTTC

j_gene: TRBJ2-7
v_gene: TRBV20-1
abundance: NA
d_gene: TRBD2
CDR3aa: CSATAGAYEQYF
CDR3nt: TGCAGTGCTACAGCGGGAGCGTACGAGCAGTACTTC

j_gene: TRBJ2-5
v_gene: TRBV19
abundance: few
d_gene: NA
CDR3aa: CASGLTGAAQETQYF
CDR3nt: TGTGCCAGTGGCCTGACGGGGGCGGCCCAAGAGACCCAGTACTTC

j_gene: TRBJ2-7
v_gene: TRBV6-5
abundance: NA
d_gene: NA
CDR3aa: CASRIDYTYEQYF
CDR3nt: TGTGCCAGCAGAATCGACTATACCTACGAGCAGTACTTC

j_gene: TRBJ2-1
v_gene: TRBV20-1
abundance: few
d_gene: NA
CDR3aa: CSAKDVSGGNEQFF
CDR3nt: TGCAGTGCCAAGGACGTAAGCGGAGGCAATGAGCAGTTCTTC

j_gene: TRBJ2-1
v_gene: TRBV29-1
abundance: NA
d_gene: NA
CDR3aa: CSVDGRGQQFF
CDR3nt: TGCAGCGTTGACGGGCGGGGACAACAGTTCTTC

j_gene: TRBJ2-1
v_gene: TRBV7-3
abundance: few
d_gene: TRBD2
CDR3aa: CASSSLAGGVTNEQFF
CDR3nt: TGTGCCAGCAGCTCATTAGCGGGAGGCGTTACCAATGAGCAGTTCTTC

j_gene: TRBJ2-5
v_gene: TRBV20-1
abundance: NA
d_gene: NA
CDR3aa: CSAREVGHQETQYF
CDR3nt: TGCAGTGCTAGAGAGGTGGGCCACCAAGAGACCCAGTACTTC

j_gene: TRBJ2-1
v_gene: TRBV12-3/TRBV12-4
abundance: few
d_gene: TRBD2
CDR3aa: CASSLSGRGYNEQFF
CDR3nt: TGTGCCAGCAGCTTGAGCGGGAGAGGGTACAATGAGCAGTTCTTC

j_gene: TRBJ2-1
v_gene: TRBV15
abundance: NA
d_gene: NA
CDR3aa: CATSRDWQADEQFF
CDR3nt: TGTGCCACCAGCAGAGATTGGCAGGCGGATGAGCAGTTCTTC

j_gene: TRBJ2-6
v_gene: TRBV7-9
abundance: few
d_gene: TRBD2
CDR3aa: CASSGGLGLWANVLTF
CDR3nt: TGTGCCAGCAGCGGCGGACTAGGTCTTTGGGCCAACGTCCTGACTTTC

j_gene: TRBJ1-1
v_gene: TRBV27
abundance: NA
d_gene: NA
CDR3aa: CASSPAGGANTEAFF
CDR3nt: TGTGCCAGCAGTCCGGCGGGGGGCGCGAACACTGAAGCTTTCTTT

j_gene: TRBJ2-3
v_gene: TRBV24-1
abundance: NA
d_gene: NA
CDR3aa: CATSDNPDGTDTQYF
CDR3nt: TGTGCCACCAGTGACAATCCTGACGGCACAGATACGCAGTATTTT

j_gene: TRBJ1-1
v_gene: TRBV9
abundance: few
d_gene: TRBD1
CDR3aa: CASSSSPGGANTEAFF
CDR3nt: TGTGCCAGCAGCTCAAGCCCAGGGGGGGCGAACACTGAAGCTTTCTTT

j_gene: TRBJ1-5
v_gene: TRBV12-3/TRBV12-4
abundance: few
d_gene: NA
CDR3aa: CASSNGAFGQPQHF
CDR3nt: TGTGCCAGCAGTAATGGGGCCTTTGGGCAGCCCCAGCATTTT

j_gene: TRBJ2-7
v_gene: TRBV6-6
abundance: few
d_gene: TRBD1
CDR3aa: CASSSPGQNYEQYF
CDR3nt: TGTGCCAGCAGTTCTCCGGGACAGAACTACGAGCAGTACTTC

j_gene: TRBJ2-7
v_gene: TRBV4-2
abundance: few
d_gene: TRBD2
CDR3aa: CASSPGTSGRSYEQYF
CDR3nt: TGTGCCAGCAGCCCTGGGACTAGCGGGAGGTCCTACGAGCAGTACTTC

j_gene: TRBJ1-5
v_gene: TRBV20-1
abundance: NA
d_gene: TRBD1
CDR3aa: CSARGAGQGVWYGNQPQHF
CDR3nt: TGCAGTGCTAGAGGCGCGGGACAGGGCGTCTGGTATGGCAATCAGCCCCAGCATTTT

j_gene: TRBJ2-1
v_gene: TRBV12-3/TRBV12-4
abundance: NA
d_gene: TRBD1
CDR3aa: CASSHGDRDRNEQFF
CDR3nt: TGTGCCAGCAGTCACGGGGACAGGGATAGGAATGAGCAGTTCTTC

j_gene: TRBJ2-1
v_gene: TRBV28
abundance: NA
d_gene: NA
CDR3aa: CASTEDGPYNEQFF
CDR3nt: TGTGCCAGCACTGAGGACGGGCCCTACAATGAGCAGTTCTTC

j_gene: TRBJ2-7
v_gene: TRBV27
abundance: few
d_gene: NA
CDR3aa: CASRHQASYEQYF
CDR3nt: TGTGCCAGCAGGCATCAGGCTAGCTACGAGCAGTACTTC

j_gene: TRBJ2-5
v_gene: TRBV2
abundance: NA
d_gene: TRBD2
CDR3aa: CASRGLAGSQETQYF
CDR3nt: TGTGCCAGCAGGGGACTAGCGGGGTCCCAAGAGACCCAGTACTTC

j_gene: TRBJ2-7
v_gene: TRBV7-8
abundance: NA
d_gene: TRBD2
CDR3aa: CASSLGGGAVSEQYF
CDR3nt: TGTGCCAGCAGCTTAGGGGGGGGTGCGGTGAGCGAGCAGTACTTC

j_gene: TRBJ2-1
v_gene: TRBV20-1
abundance: NA
d_gene: NA
CDR3aa: CSASGRTSYNEQFF
CDR3nt: TGCAGTGCTAGCGGGAGAACCTCCTACAATGAGCAGTTCTTC

j_gene: TRBJ1-2
v_gene: TRBV18
abundance: NA
d_gene: TRBD1
CDR3aa: CASSPQGQLRGYTF
CDR3nt: TGTGCCAGCTCACCACAGGGACAGCTCCGGGGCTACACCTTC

j_gene: TRBJ2-1
v_gene: TRBV20-1
abundance: NA
d_gene: TRBD2
CDR3aa: CSAPGLAGNRRGEQFF
CDR3nt: TGCAGTGCTCCGGGACTAGCGGGAAATAGAAGAGGTGAGCAGTTCTTC

j_gene: TRBJ2-6
v_gene: TRBV7-2
abundance: few
d_gene: NA
CDR3aa: CASSFRQVSNVLTF
CDR3nt: TGTGCCAGCAGCTTTCGACAGGTCTCCAACGTCCTGACTTTC

j_gene: TRBJ2-1
v_gene: TRBV20-1
abundance: few
d_gene: NA
CDR3aa: CSARGTGRLYNEQFF
CDR3nt: TGCAGTGCTAGAGGGACTGGACGCTTGTACAATGAGCAGTTCTTC

j_gene: TRBJ2-7
v_gene: TRBV29-1
abundance: NA
d_gene: NA
CDR3aa: CSVAGKGNEQYF
CDR3nt: TGCAGCGTTGCCGGGAAGGGCAACGAGCAGTACTTC

j_gene: TRBJ2-7
v_gene: TRBV13
abundance: NA
d_gene: TRBD2
CDR3aa: CASSLRAGISGSEQYF
CDR3nt: TGTGCCAGCAGCTTAAGGGCAGGGATTAGCGGGAGCGAGCAGTACTTC

j_gene: TRBJ2-3
v_gene: TRBV12-3/TRBV12-4
abundance: NA
d_gene: TRBD2
CDR3aa: CASSLELLAGTDTQYF
CDR3nt: TGTGCCAGCAGTTTAGAGTTGCTAGCGGGCACAGATACGCAGTATTTT

j_gene: TRBJ1-1
v_gene: TRBV12-3/TRBV12-4
abundance: few
d_gene: NA
CDR3aa: CASSPQGRDTEAFF
CDR3nt: TGTGCCAGCAGCCCCCAGGGTAGGGACACTGAAGCTTTCTTT

j_gene: TRBJ2-5
v_gene: TRBV10-3
abundance: NA
d_gene: TRBD2
CDR3aa: CAISDRGSSGSGETQYF
CDR3nt: TGTGCCATCAGTGATCGCGGATCTAGCGGGAGTGGGGAGACCCAGTACTTC

j_gene: TRBJ1-1
v_gene: TRBV20-1
abundance: few
d_gene: TRBD1
CDR3aa: CSADSGTGRFTTEAFF
CDR3nt: TGCAGTGCTGATAGCGGGACAGGTAGATTTACCACTGAAGCTTTCTTT

j_gene: TRBJ2-1
v_gene: TRBV24-1
abundance: few
d_gene: NA
CDR3aa: CATSDSWGRSYNEQFF
CDR3nt: TGTGCCACCAGTGATTCGTGGGGCCGGTCCTACAATGAGCAGTTCTTC

j_gene: TRBJ2-7
v_gene: TRBV20-1
abundance: NA
d_gene: TRBD2
CDR3aa: CSARASLAGAYEQYF
CDR3nt: TGCAGTGCTAGAGCCTCACTAGCGGGAGCCTACGAGCAGTACTTC

j_gene: TRBJ1-2
v_gene: TRBV29-1
abundance: NA
d_gene: NA
CDR3aa: CSGVGEINYGYTF
CDR3nt: TGCAGCGGCGTAGGGGAGATTAACTATGGCTACACCTTC

j_gene: TRBJ2-1
v_gene: TRBV28
abundance: once
d_gene: TRBD2
CDR3aa: CASSFPLLAGGPNEQFF
CDR3nt: TGTGCCAGCAGTTTTCCACTACTAGCGGGAGGGCCTAATGAGCAGTTCTTC

j_gene: TRBJ2-1
v_gene: TRBV28
abundance: NA
d_gene: NA
CDR3aa: CAISLWGSYNEQFF
CDR3nt: TGTGCCATCAGTTTATGGGGCTCCTACAATGAGCAGTTCTTC

j_gene: TRBJ2-1
v_gene: TRBV12-3/TRBV12-4
abundance: NA
d_gene: TRBD1
CDR3aa: CASSLKDRGNEQFF
CDR3nt: TGTGCCAGCAGTTTAAAGGACAGGGGTAATGAGCAGTTCTTC

j_gene: TRBJ2-2
v_gene: TRBV20-1
abundance: few
d_gene: TRBD1
CDR3aa: CSARGQGETAGELFF
CDR3nt: TGCAGTGCTAGAGGACAGGGGGAGACAGCCGGGGAGCTGTTTTTT

j_gene: TRBJ2-7
v_gene: TRBV2
abundance: NA
d_gene: NA
CDR3aa: CASEGLRGAEQYF
CDR3nt: TGTGCCAGCGAAGGCCTCCGAGGGGCCGAGCAGTACTTC

j_gene: TRBJ2-3
v_gene: TRBV2
abundance: NA
d_gene: NA
CDR3aa: CASNGIVDTQYF
CDR3nt: TGTGCCAGCAATGGGATAGTCGATACGCAGTATTTT

j_gene: TRBJ2-3
v_gene: TRBV7-9
abundance: few
d_gene: TRBD2
CDR3aa: CASSLVASGRSTDTQYF
CDR3nt: TGTGCCAGCAGCTTAGTAGCTAGCGGGAGGAGCACAGATACGCAGTATTTT